A single T cell receptor beta chain is shown here with its context. Authors' processing steps: Researchers report that nucleated cell counts were estimated from reference gene primer amplification. TCRdb's table, derived via immunoSEQ multiplex PCR, lists solely in-frame clones and lacks some. V and J calls and clone size are given by that table; D and trimming were obtained from the DNA. The sample includes 150,000 to 200,000 clones, around nine tenths of them seen just once. This record comes from a study of blood T cell repertoires in COVID-19. Study as a whole: Some COVID-19 samples were acute and others convalescent; all came from the United States, Italy and Spain. T cells, B-cell-depleted T cells, or PBMCs provided the cDNA or gDNA that served as material.

Unmatched junction bases numbered 10, after V lost 4 bases and J lost 6 bases. Germline V CDR1 and CDR2: SGDLS, YYNGEE. The CDR3 covers 15 residues. Patients of the Seattle cohort, enrolled during active infection, were followed longitudinally. This TCR derives from a woman aged 70-85 years with COVID-19, enrolled during active disease. The chain links TRBV9 to TRBJ1-5, with 7 bases fitting TRBD1. Sequenced sample: peripheral blood. The CDR3 loop reads CASSIAGGDGQPQHF. For the CDR3, the DNA is TGTGCCAGCAGCATAGCAGGGGGAGATGGTCAGCCCCAGCATTTT.